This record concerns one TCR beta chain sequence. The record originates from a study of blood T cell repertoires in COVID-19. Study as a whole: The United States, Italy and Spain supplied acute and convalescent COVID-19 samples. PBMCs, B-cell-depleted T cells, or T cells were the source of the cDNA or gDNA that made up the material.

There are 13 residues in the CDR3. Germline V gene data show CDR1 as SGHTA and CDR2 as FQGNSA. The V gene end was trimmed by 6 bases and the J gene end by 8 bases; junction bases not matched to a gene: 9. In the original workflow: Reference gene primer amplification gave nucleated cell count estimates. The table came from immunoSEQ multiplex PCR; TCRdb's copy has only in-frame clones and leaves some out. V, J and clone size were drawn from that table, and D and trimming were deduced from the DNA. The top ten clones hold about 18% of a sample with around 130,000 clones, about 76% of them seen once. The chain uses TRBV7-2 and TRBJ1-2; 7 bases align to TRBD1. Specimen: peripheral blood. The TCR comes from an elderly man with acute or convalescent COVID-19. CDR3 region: CASSPDRVKGYTF. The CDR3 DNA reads TGTGCCAGCAGTCCTGACAGGGTAAAAGGCTACACCTTC. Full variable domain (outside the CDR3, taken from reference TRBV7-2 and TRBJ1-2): GAGVSQSPSNKVTEKGKDVELRCDPISGHTALYWYRQSLGQGLEFLIYFQGNSAPDKSGLPSDRFSAERTGGSVSTLTIQRTQQEDSAVYLCASSPDRVKGYTFGSGTRLTVV.